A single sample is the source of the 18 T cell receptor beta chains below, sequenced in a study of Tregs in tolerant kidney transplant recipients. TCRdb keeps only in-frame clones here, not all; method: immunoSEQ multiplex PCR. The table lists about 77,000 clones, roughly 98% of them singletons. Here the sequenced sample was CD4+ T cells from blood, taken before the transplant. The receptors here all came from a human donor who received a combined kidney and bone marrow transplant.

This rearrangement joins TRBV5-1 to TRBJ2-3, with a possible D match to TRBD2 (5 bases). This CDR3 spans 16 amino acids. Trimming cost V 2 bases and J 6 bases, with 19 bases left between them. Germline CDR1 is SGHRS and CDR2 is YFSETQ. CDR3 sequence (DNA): TGCGCCAGCAGCTTAAGCGGCCCTGACGATGGGGATACGCAGTATTTT. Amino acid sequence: CASSLSGPDDGDTQYF. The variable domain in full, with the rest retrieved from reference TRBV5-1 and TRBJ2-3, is KAGVTQTPRYLIKTRGQQVTLSCSPISGHRSVSWYQQTPGQGLQFLFEYFSETQRNKGNFPGRFSGRQFSNSRSEMNVSTLELGDSALYLCASSLSGPDDGDTQYFGPGTRLTVL.

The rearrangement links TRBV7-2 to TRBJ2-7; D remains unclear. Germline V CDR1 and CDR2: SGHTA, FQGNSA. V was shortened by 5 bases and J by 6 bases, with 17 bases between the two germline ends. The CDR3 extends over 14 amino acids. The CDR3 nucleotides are TGTGCCAGCAGCCCCTCACTTCGCCCGGGCGAGCAGTACTTC. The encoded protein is CASSPSLRPGEQYF.

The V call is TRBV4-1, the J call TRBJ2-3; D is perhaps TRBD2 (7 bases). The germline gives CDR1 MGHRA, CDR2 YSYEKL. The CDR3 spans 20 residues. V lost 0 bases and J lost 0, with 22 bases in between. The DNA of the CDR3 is TGCGCCAGCAGCCAAGACCCCCAAGGGGCGGGGGCTTATAGCACAGATACGCAGTATTTT. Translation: CASSQDPQGAGAYSTDTQYF.

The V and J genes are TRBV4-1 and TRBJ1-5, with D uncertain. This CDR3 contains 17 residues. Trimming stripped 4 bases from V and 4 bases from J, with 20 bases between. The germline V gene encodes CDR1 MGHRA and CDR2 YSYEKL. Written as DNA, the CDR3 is TGCGCCAGCAGCCGCCAAGCAACGAGGGAATTTAATCAGCCCCAGCATTTT. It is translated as CASSRQATREFNQPQHF.

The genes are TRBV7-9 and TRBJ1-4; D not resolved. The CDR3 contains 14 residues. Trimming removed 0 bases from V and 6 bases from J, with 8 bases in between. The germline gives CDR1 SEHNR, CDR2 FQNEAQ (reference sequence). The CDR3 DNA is TGTGCCAGCAGCTTAGCCCTAGGAGATGAAAAACTGTTTTTT. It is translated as CASSLALGDEKLFF. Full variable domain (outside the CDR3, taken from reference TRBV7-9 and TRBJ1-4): DTGVSQNPRHKITKRGQNVTFRCDPISEHNRLYWYRQTLGQGPEFLTYFQNEAQLEKSRLLSDRFSAERPKGSFSTLEIQRTEQGDSAMYLCASSLALGDEKLFFGSGTQLSVL.

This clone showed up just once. CDR3 in amino acids: CASSESGYYGYTF. The DNA for the CDR3 is TGTGCCAGCAGTGAATCCGGGTACTATGGCTACACCTTC. V gene TRBV6-1 combines with J gene TRBJ1-2, with D unclear. The CDR3 loop spans 13 amino acids. V shed 2 bases and J shed 3 bases, with 7 bases lying between them. Germline assignment: CDR1 MNHNS and CDR2 SASEGT.

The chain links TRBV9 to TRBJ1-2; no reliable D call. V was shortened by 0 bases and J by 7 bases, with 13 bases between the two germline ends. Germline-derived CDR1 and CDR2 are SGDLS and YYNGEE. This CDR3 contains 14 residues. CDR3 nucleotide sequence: TGTGCCAGCAGCGTAGGCAAGAGTTTTGGTGGCTACACCTTC. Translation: CASSVGKSFGGYTF.

In DNA form, the CDR3 reads TGTGCCAGCAGTTTAACTCCTAGGACGCAGTATTTT. It translates to CASSLTPRTQYF. This chain links TRBV28 with TRBJ2-3, with D uncertain. The V and J ends lost 2 bases and 9 bases respectively, with 9 bases between them. The CDR3 sequence is 12 residues long. Germline V gene lookup returns CDR1 MDHEN and CDR2 SYDVKM.

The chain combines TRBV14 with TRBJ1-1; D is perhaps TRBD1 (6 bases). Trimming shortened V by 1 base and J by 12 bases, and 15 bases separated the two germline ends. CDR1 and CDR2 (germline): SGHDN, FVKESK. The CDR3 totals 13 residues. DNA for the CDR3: TGTGCCAGCAGCCAAGTAAGTCGGACAGAGACTTTCTTT. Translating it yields CASSQVSRTETFF.

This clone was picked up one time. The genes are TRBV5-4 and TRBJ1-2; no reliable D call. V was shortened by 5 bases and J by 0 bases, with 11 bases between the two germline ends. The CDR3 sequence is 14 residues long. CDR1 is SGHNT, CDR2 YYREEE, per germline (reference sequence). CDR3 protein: CASRSAVANYGYTF. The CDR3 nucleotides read TGTGCCAGCAGATCGGCGGTAGCTAACTATGGCTACACCTTC.

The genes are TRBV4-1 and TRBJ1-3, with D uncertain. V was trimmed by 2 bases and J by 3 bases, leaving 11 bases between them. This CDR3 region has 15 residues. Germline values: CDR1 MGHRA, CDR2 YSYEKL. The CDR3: CASSQPAMGGNTIYF. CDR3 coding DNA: TGCGCCAGCAGCCAACCAGCGATGGGTGGAAACACCATATATTTT.

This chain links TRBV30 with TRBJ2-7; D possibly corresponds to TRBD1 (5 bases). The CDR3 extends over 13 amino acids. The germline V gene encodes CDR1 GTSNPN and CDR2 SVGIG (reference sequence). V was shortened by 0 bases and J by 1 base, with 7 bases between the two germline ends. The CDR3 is CAWSVYRSYEQYF. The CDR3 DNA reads TGTGCCTGGAGTGTCTACAGGTCCTACGAGCAGTACTTC. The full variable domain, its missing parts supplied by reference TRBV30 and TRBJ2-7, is SQTIHQWPATLVQPVGSPLSLECTVEGTSNPNLYWYRQAAGRGLQLLFYSVGIGQISSEVPQNLSASRPQDRQFILSSKKLLLSDSGFYLCAWSVYRSYEQYFGPGTRLTVT.

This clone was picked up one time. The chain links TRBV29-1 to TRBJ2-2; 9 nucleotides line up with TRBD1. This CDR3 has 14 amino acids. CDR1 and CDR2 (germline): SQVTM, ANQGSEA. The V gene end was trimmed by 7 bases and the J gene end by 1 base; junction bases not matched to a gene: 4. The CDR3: CSASGQGNTGELFF. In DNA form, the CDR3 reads TGCAGCGCTTCGGGACAGGGGAACACCGGGGAGCTGTTTTTT.

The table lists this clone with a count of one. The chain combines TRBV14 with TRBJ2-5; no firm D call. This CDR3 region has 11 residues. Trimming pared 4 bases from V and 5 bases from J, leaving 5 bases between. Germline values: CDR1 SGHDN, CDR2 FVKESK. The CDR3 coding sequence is TGTGCCAGCAGCCTCGCGGAGACCCAGTACTTC. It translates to CASSLAETQYF.

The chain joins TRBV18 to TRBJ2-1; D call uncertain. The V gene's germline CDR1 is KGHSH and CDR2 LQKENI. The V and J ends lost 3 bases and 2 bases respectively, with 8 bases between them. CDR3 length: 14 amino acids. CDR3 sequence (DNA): TGTGCCAGCTCACCCCTCGGTACCTACAATGAGCAGTTCTTC. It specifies CASSPLGTYNEQFF.

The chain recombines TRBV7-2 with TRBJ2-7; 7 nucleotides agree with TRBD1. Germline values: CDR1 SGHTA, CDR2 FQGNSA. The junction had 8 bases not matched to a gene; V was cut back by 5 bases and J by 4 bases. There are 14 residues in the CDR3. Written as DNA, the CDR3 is TGTGCCAGCAGCAAAGGGGACAGTCGGTACGAGCAGTACTTC. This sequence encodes CASSKGDSRYEQYF.

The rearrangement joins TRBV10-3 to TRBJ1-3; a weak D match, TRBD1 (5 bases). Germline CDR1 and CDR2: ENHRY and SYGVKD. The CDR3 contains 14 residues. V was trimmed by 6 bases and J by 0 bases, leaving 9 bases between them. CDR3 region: CAISQQASGNTIYF. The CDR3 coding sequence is TGTGCCATCAGCCAACAGGCCTCTGGAAACACCATATATTTT.

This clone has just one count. The CDR3 sequence: CSVGRQAGSGNTIYF. Written as DNA, the CDR3 is TGCAGCGTTGGTCGACAGGCCGGCTCTGGAAACACCATATATTTT. The rearrangement joins TRBV29-1 to TRBJ1-3; TRBD1 is a possible D gene (6 bases). The V and J ends lost 4 bases and 0 bases respectively, with 13 bases between them. Germline CDR1 reads SQVTM; CDR2 reads ANQGSEA. There are 15 residues in the CDR3.